The 17 T cell receptor beta chains below all came from one sample that was sequenced in a study of breast tumors, draining lymph nodes, adjacent tissues. The lymph nodes were axillary draining lymph nodes from breast cancer patients. TCRdb analysed the multiplex PCR reads with MiXCR anew, one entry per CDR3 protein. The sample has approximately 280,000 distinct CDR3 sequences, 30% seen once. Sequencing used axillary lymph node tissue. All receptors come from a female donor with breast cancer. Some clones in this sample may be carry-over from other donors' samples.

This clonotype was detected many times. The chain uses TRBV4-3 and TRBJ2-3, with 13 bases aligning to TRBD2. The germline CDR1 and CDR2 sequences are LGHNA and YSLEER. The CDR3 loop spans 17 amino acids. V trimming: 4 bases; J trimming: 6 bases; junction bases outside the gene matches: 10. The CDR3 sequence is CASSRHTSGRAGDTQYF. The CDR3 DNA is TGCGCCAGCAGCCGGCATACTAGCGGGAGGGCCGGTGATACGCAGTATTTT.

With respect to this clonotype: A read error may explain this, as a much larger clone is one base away. The rearrangement uses TRBV10-3 and TRBJ1-3; possibly TRBD1 for D (6 bases). This CDR3 is built from 17 residues. Germline assignment: CDR1 ENHRY and CDR2 SYGVKD. CDR3 nucleotide sequence: TGTGCCAGCAGTTTAATGGGACAACTAAGCTCTGAAAACACCATATATTTT. Its protein is CASSLMGQLSSENTIYF.

This clonotype was found many times. This chain links TRBV12-3 or TRBV12-4 with TRBJ2-7; D possibly corresponds to TRBD2 (5 bases). This CDR3 comprises 17 residues. V lost 5 bases to trimming and J lost 6 bases, with 26 bases between them. The CDR3 spells CASSPAGVARARAEQYF. The CDR3 DNA sequence: TGTGCCAGCAGTCCGGCCGGGGTCGCGAGGGCTCGTGCCGAGCAGTACTTC.

About this clonotype itself: A much larger clone sits a single nucleotide away, making a read error possible. The V and J genes are TRBV6-5 and TRBJ1-6, with a tentative D call TRBD1 (6 bases). Per the germline V gene, CDR1 is MNHEY and CDR2 is SVGAGI. V was trimmed by 5 bases and J by 3 bases, leaving 14 bases between them. The CDR3 has 16 amino acids. The CDR3 DNA reads as TGTGCCAGCAGTCAAGGCGGGGGCGGCTATAATTCACCCCTCCACTTT. This gives the protein CASSQGGGGYNSPLHF.

This clonotype was counted ten times or more. This chain connects TRBV20-1 to TRBJ1-5; 8 bases are shared with TRBD1. CDR1 DFQATT and CDR2 SNEGSKA come from the germline V gene (reference sequence). This CDR3 contains 13 residues. Unmatched junction bases numbered 2, after V lost 4 bases and J lost 3 bases. The CDR3 loop is CSANRGYNQPQHF. In DNA form, the CDR3 reads TGCAGTGCTAACAGGGGGTACAATCAGCCCCAGCATTTT.

This clonotype appeared many times. This chain joins TRBV7-2 and TRBJ2-5; D call uncertain. The V gene's germline CDR1 is SGHTA and CDR2 FQGNSA. The CDR3 spans 12 residues. Between the trimmed V and J ends, which lost 5 bases and 0 bases, there was a span of 4 bases. This chain's CDR3 is CASSPNQETQYF. In DNA, the CDR3 is TGTGCCAGCAGCCCCAACCAAGAGACCCAGTACTTC.

This clonotype was counted many times. This chain uses TRBV19 with TRBJ1-5; 7 bases line up with TRBD1. Unmatched junction bases numbered 7, after V lost 5 bases and J lost 3 bases. The CDR3 is made up of 15 amino acids. The germline V gene encodes CDR1 LNHDA and CDR2 SQIVND (reference sequence). CDR3 DNA sequence: TGTGCCAGTAGTGGGGGACAGAACTACAATCAGCCCCAGCATTTT. Translating gives CASSGGQNYNQPQHF.

This clonotype occurred many times. This sequence joins TRBV27 and TRBJ1-6; tentatively, D is TRBD1 (6 bases). Germline V gene lookup returns CDR1 MNHEY and CDR2 SMNVEV (reference sequence). There are 14 residues in the CDR3. Trimming removed 6 bases from V and 10 bases from J, with 16 bases in between. The CDR3 here is CASRPGQPKSPLHF. CDR3 nucleotides: TGTGCCAGCAGACCAGGACAGCCAAAGTCACCCCTCCACTTT.

The gene calls are TRBV24-1 and TRBJ2-2, with unresolved D. The CDR3 consists of 12 residues. V lost 3 bases and J lost 8, with 6 bases in between. Germline V gene lookup returns CDR1 KGHDR and CDR2 SFDVKD. The DNA of the CDR3 is TGTGCCACCAGTGATGGAAGAGGGGAGCTGTTTTTT. Its translation is CATSDGRGELFF.

This clonotype was found many times. V usage is TRBV12-3 or TRBV12-4 and J usage is TRBJ2-1; D is ambiguous. V was cut by 5 bases and J by 4 bases, with 6 bases left in between. The CDR3 is made up of 12 amino acids. The CDR3 region has the DNA TGTGCCAGCAGTGTACCGTACAATGAGCAGTTCTTC. Its translation is CASSVPYNEQFF.

In regard to this clonotype: A much larger clone lies one base from this, so it may be a read error. The rearrangement links TRBV19 to TRBJ2-6; TRBD1 might be the D (5 bases). The CDR3 contains 15 residues. Looked up from germline, CDR1 is LNHDA and CDR2 is SQIVND (reference sequence). The CDR3 DNA reads as TGTGCCAGTAGTATCGAAGGGGCTGGGGTCAACGTCCTGACTTTC. Translating it yields CASSIEGAGVNVLTF.

The J gene is TRBJ2-7, the V gene TRBV9; TRBD2 is a possible D gene (6 bases). This CDR3 contains 13 residues. The germline V and J ends were trimmed by 6 bases and 6 bases, with 16 bases remaining between them. Germline CDR1 SGDLS, CDR2 YYNGEE. This CDR3 is CASNIRGLSEQYF. The CDR3 coding sequence is TGTGCCAGCAACATTCGGGGGTTGAGCGAGCAGTACTTC. Full variable domain (outside the CDR3, taken from reference TRBV9 and TRBJ2-7): DSGVTQTPKHLITATGQRVTLRCSPRSGDLSVYWYQQSLDQGLQFLIQYYNGEERAKGNILERFSAQQFPDLHSELNLSSLELGDSALYFCASNIRGLSEQYFGPGTRLTVT.

Remarks on this clonotype: The junction and the germline gene differ at one end; a read error may be behind it. V is TRBV6-5 and J is TRBJ2-2; 8 bases match TRBD2. The CDR3 contains 14 residues. Germline V gene data show CDR1 as MNHEY and CDR2 as SVGAGI. The CDR3 sequence: CASRLAGRTRELSF. The CDR3 nucleotides read TGTGCCAGCAGGTTAGCGGGACGGACCCGGGAGCTGTCTTTT.

This clonotype was recorded at least ten times. This chain joins TRBV20-1 and TRBJ2-7, with D possibly matching TRBD2 (5 bases). V lost 0 bases and J lost 0, with 15 bases in between. Germline V gene sequence: CDR1 DFQATT, CDR2 SNEGSKA (reference sequence). The CDR3 is made up of 16 amino acids. CDR3 in amino acids: CSARDLAGASSYEQYF. CDR3 DNA: TGCAGTGCTAGAGATCTAGCAGGCGCGAGCTCCTACGAGCAGTACTTC.

About this clonotype: This may stem from a read error, because a much larger clone lies one nucleotide away. The chain combines TRBV14 with TRBJ2-2; D is unresolved. The V and J ends lost 4 bases and 6 bases respectively, with 9 bases between them. Germline loops: CDR1 SGHDN, CDR2 FVKESK. The length of the CDR3 is 13 residues. CDR3 sequence reads: CASSLLGSGELFF. The CDR3 DNA sequence: TGTGCCAGCAGCCTTCTAGGGTCCGGGGAGCTGTTTTTT.

This clonotype was recorded a few times. The rearrangement uses TRBV5-4 and TRBJ2-3; D is unresolved. V lost 0 bases and J lost 2, with 7 bases in between. Per the germline V gene, CDR1 is SGHNT and CDR2 is YYREEE (reference sequence). CDR3 length: 14 amino acids. Here the CDR3 reads CASSLDQPTDTQYF. CDR3 nucleotide sequence: TGTGCCAGCAGCTTGGACCAACCCACAGATACGCAGTATTTT.

This clonotype was seen just once. The chain combines TRBV7-9 with TRBJ1-4, with 8 bases lining up with TRBD1. The CDR3 is 14 residues long. Trimming at V came to 5 bases and at J to 5 bases, leaving 4 bases not matched to a gene. Germline V gene sequence: CDR1 SEHNR, CDR2 FQNEAQ (reference sequence). In DNA form, the CDR3 reads TGTGCCAGCAGCCGGAGACAGGGGAATGAAAAACTGTTTTTT. This codes for CASSRRQGNEKLFF.